What follows are 22 T cell receptor beta chains derived from one specimen sequenced in a study of cytomegalovirus exposure and HLA in healthy donors. Both 60 Vbeta primers and 13 Jbeta primers went into the PCR. Profiled with immunoSEQ multiplex PCR; TCRdb holds only in-frame clones, not every one. Of about 100,000 clones in the sample, around three quarters were seen once. Sequences were obtained from PBMCs. The receptor source for this set is a man over 45 in good health and CMV-seropositive.

Only one count was recorded for this clone. Because the CDR3 is missing its conserved closing phenylalanine or tryptophan, this is likely a read error. The chain has TRBV7-9 and TRBJ1-1; the D is unclear. Germline lookup yields CDR1 SEHNR and CDR2 FQNEAQ (reference sequence). The CDR3 sequence is 14 residues long. Deletions cut 4 bases from V and 5 bases from J, with 14 bases between. The CDR3 here is CASSSSQVTTEAFL. The CDR3 DNA is TGTGCCAGCAGCTCCTCGCAGGTAACAACTGAAGCTTTCCTT.

The chain uses TRBV2 and TRBJ2-1, with 8 bases identical to TRBD2. Trimming removed 6 bases from V and 8 bases from J; junction bases left unmatched: 12. Germline V CDR1 and CDR2: SNHLY, FYNNEI. This CDR3 contains 15 residues. CDR3 sequence: CASRDAGTSGHEQFF. The CDR3 bases are TGTGCCAGCAGGGACGCCGGGACTAGTGGGCATGAGCAGTTCTTC.

This clone was picked up a small number of times. The same CDR3 is also encoded by other DNA sequences in this sample. V is TRBV5-1 and J is TRBJ1-1, with 7 bases that match TRBD1. With 2 bases clipped from V and 3 bases from J, the junction kept 1 base outside the gene matches. Germline CDR1 reads SGHRS; CDR2 reads YFSETQ. This CDR3 has 13 residues. CDR3 DNA sequence: TGCGCCAGCAGCTTAACAGGGGACACTGAAGCTTTCTTT. This codes for CASSLTGDTEAFF.

This chain links TRBV7-9 with TRBJ2-5, with 7 bases that match TRBD1. Germline-derived CDR1 and CDR2 are SEHNR and FQNEAQ (reference sequence). The CDR3 covers 16 residues. With V trimmed by 2 bases and J by 3 bases, 9 bases remained unmatched. The CDR3 protein is CASSLPPSTGEETQYF. DNA of the CDR3: TGTGCCAGCAGCTTACCTCCCTCTACAGGGGAAGAGACCCAGTACTTC.

J is TRBJ2-7 and V is TRBV5-1; D possibly corresponds to TRBD1 (7 bases). The germline CDR1 and CDR2 sequences are SGHRS and YFSETQ. Trimming left V 7 bases short and J 4 bases short, with 24 bases between. The CDR3 loop spans 16 amino acids. The DNA of the CDR3 is TGCGCCAGCTCCGGAGGGGGCCTGACCCTTAGTTACGAGCAGTACTTC. Its protein product is CASSGGGLTLSYEQYF.

The genes are TRBV5-6 and TRBJ2-3; TRBD2 might be the D (5 bases). Germline V gene lookup returns CDR1 SGHDT and CDR2 YYEEEE. Between the trimmed V and J ends, which lost 1 base and 0 bases, there was a span of 9 bases. The CDR3 runs 15 residues. The CDR3 nucleotides read TGTGCCAGCAGCTTGAGAAGCGGTAGCACAGATACGCAGTATTTT. Protein: CASSLRSGSTDTQYF.

This chain links TRBV27 with TRBJ1-1, with 9 nucleotides matching TRBD1. This CDR3 is built from 16 residues. Germline CDR1 reads MNHEY; CDR2 reads SMNVEV (reference sequence). V lost 5 bases and J lost 1; bases outside the gene matches: 8. This CDR3 reads CASSPGQGRGNTEAFF. The CDR3 DNA reads TGTGCCAGCAGTCCCGGACAGGGGAGAGGGAACACTGAAGCTTTCTTT.

The chain couples TRBV7-2 to TRBJ1-3, with D unresolved. V lost 4 bases and J lost 7, with 14 bases in between. Germline V gene sequence: CDR1 SGHTA, CDR2 FQGNSA. This CDR3 contains 14 residues. CDR3: CASSSPSAGNTIYF. CDR3 DNA: TGTGCCAGCAGCTCCCCATCGGCCGGGAACACCATATATTTT.

The rearrangement uses TRBV15 and TRBJ2-2; tentatively, D is TRBD2 (5 bases). CDR1 and CDR2 (germline): LNHNV, YYDKDF (reference sequence). The CDR3 runs 14 residues. The V end was cut by 6 bases, the J end by 1 base, with 9 bases between. In nucleotides, the CDR3 is TGTGCCACCAGATCTCGGGGGAACACCGGGGAGCTGTTTTTT. It encodes CATRSRGNTGELFF. The entire variable domain, with the rest obtained from reference TRBV15 and TRBJ2-2, is as follows: DAMVIQNPRYQVTQFGKPVTLSCSQTLNHNVMYWYQQKSSQAPKLLFHYYDKDFNNEADTPDNFQSRRPNTSFCFLDIRSPGLGDTAMYLCATRSRGNTGELFFGEGSRLTVL.

The rearrangement uses TRBV19 and TRBJ2-2; a possible D gene is TRBD2 (6 bases). V was cut by 5 bases and J by 5 bases, with 15 bases left in between. CDR1 LNHDA and CDR2 SQIVND come from the germline V gene (reference sequence). This CDR3 contains 15 residues. The CDR3 is CASSPGGPRTGELFF. The CDR3, as DNA: TGTGCCAGTAGTCCCGGGGGTCCTAGGACCGGGGAGCTGTTTTTT.

The chain has TRBV5-4 and TRBJ1-4; D ambiguous. The CDR3 is 15 amino acids. Trimming pared 3 bases from V and 3 bases from J, leaving 12 bases between. The germline V gene encodes CDR1 SGHNT and CDR2 YYREEE (reference sequence). The CDR3 DNA is TGTGCCAGCAGCTCACAGTCGTCGGCTAATGAAAAACTGTTTTTT. Protein product: CASSSQSSANEKLFF.

The chain links TRBV7-9 to TRBJ2-3; 7 bases match TRBD2. V trimming: 1 base; J trimming: 3 bases; junction bases outside the gene matches: 4. Looked up from germline, CDR1 is SEHNR and CDR2 is FQNEAQ (reference sequence). The CDR3 is 15 amino acids. The CDR3 DNA sequence: TGTGCCAGCAGCTTAGGGACTAGTCAAACAGATACGCAGTATTTT. Translating it yields CASSLGTSQTDTQYF.

This clone came up once. The chain links TRBV2 to TRBJ1-5, with D possibly TRBD1 on 6 matching bases. Trimming took 7 bases from V and 5 from J, leaving 18 bases between them. There are 15 residues in the CDR3. In germline, CDR1 is SNHLY, CDR2 FYNNEI. The CDR3 protein is CASTGGQGRDQPQHF. The CDR3, as DNA: TGTGCCAGCACGGGAGGGCAGGGGAGGGATCAGCCCCAGCATTTT.

The genes are TRBV4-2 and TRBJ1-4; D remains unclear. Germline V gene sequence: CDR1 LGHNA, CDR2 YNFKEQ. This CDR3 contains 16 residues. The V end was cut by 0 bases, the J end by 0 bases, with 8 bases between. The CDR3 is CASSQDVRATNEKLFF. In nucleotides, the CDR3 is TGTGCCAGCAGCCAAGATGTGAGGGCAACTAATGAAAAACTGTTTTTT.

This clone was found a few times. CDR3 amino acids: CASSLGGGGLETQYF. Here the CDR3 DNA reads TGTGCCAGCAGCTTAGGAGGAGGGGGCCTGGAGACCCAGTACTTC. The chain couples TRBV7-9 to TRBJ2-5; D possibly corresponds to TRBD1 (7 bases). With 1 base removed from V and 5 bases from J, the gap between germline ends came to 14 bases. CDR1 SEHNR and CDR2 FQNEAQ come from the germline V gene (reference sequence). This CDR3 has 15 residues.

V and J are TRBV5-1 and TRBJ2-2; D is unresolved. The germline V and J ends were trimmed by 0 bases and 2 bases, with 8 bases remaining between them. The CDR3 runs to 15 residues. Germline CDR1 reads SGHRS; CDR2 reads YFSETQ. The CDR3 sequence: CASSLASRNTGELFF. Written as DNA, the CDR3 is TGCGCCAGCAGCTTGGCCTCGAGAAACACCGGGGAGCTGTTTTTT.

This chain joins TRBV6-1 and TRBJ1-2, with a tentative D call TRBD1 (6 bases). V dropped 3 bases and J dropped 4 bases, with 18 bases sitting between them. The CDR3 contains 16 residues. Looked up from germline, CDR1 is MNHNS and CDR2 is SASEGT. The CDR3 DNA follows: TGTGCCAGCAGTGAGTGGAGGACAGTAAGCTTCTATGGCTACACCTTC. The encoded protein is CASSEWRTVSFYGYTF.

The chain carries TRBV27 and TRBJ1-2; 7 positions match TRBD1. The V and J ends lost 0 bases and 0 bases, in that order; junction bases with no gene match: 4. CDR3 length: 16 residues. CDR1 and CDR2 from the germline V gene are MNHEY and SMNVEV (reference sequence). The CDR3: CASSLSATGTNYGYTF. For the CDR3, the DNA is TGTGCCAGCAGTTTATCGGCGACAGGGACTAACTATGGCTACACCTTC.

J is TRBJ2-3 and V is TRBV5-1; 9 bases are a match to TRBD2. The CDR3 runs to 18 residues. CDR1 is SGHRS, CDR2 YFSETQ, per germline. J was trimmed by 3 bases and V by 0 bases; bases with no gene match: 11. The CDR3 DNA reads TGCGCCAGCAGCTTGGCTAGCGGGAATCTTGCGGTGACAGATACGCAGTATTTT. It translates to CASSLASGNLAVTDTQYF.

The V call is TRBV28, the J call TRBJ2-7, with 10 bases identical to TRBD1. The CDR3 covers 15 residues. V lost 5 bases to trimming and J lost 4 bases; unmatched junction nucleotides: 8. Per germline, CDR1 MDHEN and CDR2 SYDVKM. The CDR3 region is CASSDPGTGVYEQYF. As DNA, the CDR3 is TGTGCCAGCAGTGACCCCGGGACAGGGGTTTACGAGCAGTACTTC. Using reference TRBV28 and TRBJ2-7 for the parts outside the CDR3, the full variable domain is DVKVTQSSRYLVKRTGEKVFLECVQDMDHENMFWYRQDPGLGLRLIYFSYDVKMKEKGDIPEGYSVSREKKERFSLILESASTNQTSMYLCASSDPGTGVYEQYFGPGTRLTVT.

The rearrangement joins TRBV11-3 to TRBJ2-2; D possibly corresponds to TRBD1 (5 bases). Trimming stripped 5 bases from V and 0 bases from J, with 10 bases between. CDR1 and CDR2 (germline): SGHNT, YENEEA. The CDR3 has 15 residues. The CDR3 nucleotides read TGTGCCAGCAGCCACGGACACTCGAACACCGGGGAGCTGTTTTTT. Its translation is CASSHGHSNTGELFF.

V and J are TRBV10-1 and TRBJ2-7, with 9 bases identical to TRBD2. Germline V gene data show CDR1 as WNHNN and CDR2 as SYGVQD (reference sequence). V trimming: 3 bases; J trimming: 6 bases; junction bases outside the gene matches: 6. The CDR3 consists of 14 residues. The DNA for the CDR3 is TGCGCCAGCAGTGATGAGCGGGAGGTTTCCGAGCAGTACTTC. Its protein product is CASSDEREVSEQYF.